The rows below give T cell receptor beta chains drawn from one sample of a study of cytomegalovirus exposure and HLA in healthy donors. The protocol was immunoSEQ multiplex PCR, while the TCRdb copy is restricted to in-frame clones and leaves out a portion. This sample has 150,000 to 200,000 clones, with 75% to 85% found just once. The sequenced sample was PBMCs. Receptor source: a woman under 40 in good health and CMV-seropositive. The CDR3 runs from the conserved cysteine through the conserved F or W. D genes are given only for firm matches. A row's size may be missing; if present it is once, few, many or a size class.

v_call: TRBV7-2
clone_size: .
j_call: TRBJ1-1
d_call: TRBD1
cdr3_aa: CASSPGQGLAEAFF
cdr3_nt: TGTGCCAGCAGCCCCGGACAGGGTTTGGCTGAAGCTTTCTTT

v_call: TRBV6-8
clone_size: once
j_call: TRBJ2-3
d_call: .
cdr3_aa: CASSYGAGARDTQYF
cdr3_nt: TGTGCCAGCAGTTACGGGGCAGGGGCAAGGGATACGCAGTATTTT

v_call: TRBV18
clone_size: .
j_call: TRBJ2-2
d_call: .
cdr3_aa: CASFRRGWDTGELFF
cdr3_nt: TGTGCCAGCTTCCGTCGCGGTTGGGACACCGGGGAGCTGTTTTTT

v_call: TRBV7-9
clone_size: .
j_call: TRBJ2-3
d_call: TRBD2
cdr3_aa: CASSLEGGGQSRTQYF
cdr3_nt: TGTGCCAGCAGCTTAGAGGGCGGGGGGCAAAGTAGGACGCAGTATTTT

v_call: TRBV18
clone_size: .
j_call: TRBJ1-1
d_call: TRBD1
cdr3_aa: CASSLQGQGGLNTEAFF
cdr3_nt: TGTGCCAGCTCACTTCAAGGACAGGGGGGTTTGAACACTGAAGCTTTCTTT

v_call: TRBV4-1
clone_size: .
j_call: TRBJ2-3
d_call: .
cdr3_aa: CASSQDWGGRTDTQYF
cdr3_nt: TGCGCCAGCAGCCAAGATTGGGGGGGGCGCACAGATACGCAGTATTTT

v_call: TRBV11-3
clone_size: .
j_call: TRBJ2-1
d_call: TRBD2
cdr3_aa: CASSRRGFSTSGTEQFF
cdr3_nt: TGTGCCAGCAGCCGAAGGGGCTTTTCGACTAGCGGGACCGAGCAGTTCTTC

v_call: TRBV5-1
clone_size: .
j_call: TRBJ2-7
d_call: TRBD2
cdr3_aa: CASRIAGAYEQYF
cdr3_nt: TGCGCCAGCAGGATAGCGGGGGCCTACGAGCAGTACTTC

v_call: TRBV5-4
clone_size: .
j_call: TRBJ2-3
d_call: TRBD1
cdr3_aa: CASSPGTGRGDTQYF
cdr3_nt: TGTGCCAGCAGCCCCGGGACAGGGCGGGGAGATACGCAGTATTTT

v_call: TRBV27
clone_size: .
j_call: TRBJ2-1
d_call: TRBD2
cdr3_aa: CASSPPASGGALPEQFF
cdr3_nt: TGTGCCAGCAGTCCCCCCGCTAGCGGGGGGGCCCTTCCTGAGCAGTTCTTC

v_call: TRBV5-1
clone_size: once
j_call: TRBJ1-6
d_call: TRBD1
cdr3_aa: CASSLTGGNSPLHF
cdr3_nt: TGCGCCAGCAGCTTGACAGGGGGCAATTCACCCCTCCACTTT

v_call: TRBV9
clone_size: .
j_call: TRBJ2-4
d_call: TRBD1
cdr3_aa: CASSPGTGGSIQYF
cdr3_nt: TGTGCCAGCAGCCCAGGGACAGGGGGGAGCATTCAGTACTTC

v_call: TRBV4-1
clone_size: .
j_call: TRBJ1-3
d_call: .
cdr3_aa: CASSPRHPGNTIYF
cdr3_nt: TGCGCCAGCAGCCCTCGACATCCTGGAAACACCATATATTTT

v_call: TRBV7-2
clone_size: .
j_call: TRBJ1-6
d_call: .
cdr3_aa: CASSLWGQSSYNSPLHF
cdr3_nt: TGTGCCAGCAGCTTATGGGGGCAAAGCTCCTATAATTCACCCCTCCACTTT

v_call: TRBV30
clone_size: .
j_call: TRBJ1-5
d_call: TRBD1
cdr3_aa: CAWSEGQPNQPQHF
cdr3_nt: TGTGCCTGGAGTGAGGGACAGCCCAATCAGCCCCAGCATTTT

v_call: TRBV27
clone_size: once
j_call: TRBJ1-2
d_call: .
cdr3_aa: CASSSGRTVSHGYTF
cdr3_nt: TGTGCCAGCTCCTCAGGACGGACAGTCAGCCATGGCTACACCTTC

v_call: TRBV2
clone_size: .
j_call: TRBJ2-6
d_call: .
cdr3_aa: CASSRQGSGANVLTF
cdr3_nt: TGTGCCAGCAGTAGGCAGGGATCTGGGGCCAACGTCCTGACTTTC

v_call: TRBV7-9
clone_size: .
j_call: TRBJ2-2
d_call: .
cdr3_aa: CACGTGTGELFF
cdr3_nt: TGTGCCTGCGGCACAGGTACCGGGGAGCTGTTTTTT

v_call: TRBV10-3
clone_size: few
j_call: TRBJ2-5
d_call: .
cdr3_aa: CAISENRDPWTGTQYF
cdr3_nt: TGTGCCATCAGTGAAAACAGGGACCCCTGGACCGGGACCCAGTACTTC

v_call: TRBV5-4
clone_size: .
j_call: TRBJ2-7
d_call: .
cdr3_aa: CASSSPLRGSYEQYF
cdr3_nt: TGTGCCAGCAGCTCCCCCCTGAGGGGGTCCTACGAGCAGTACTTC

v_call: TRBV19
clone_size: .
j_call: TRBJ2-4
d_call: .
cdr3_aa: CASSITRQENIQYF
cdr3_nt: TGTGCCAGTAGTATTACCCGACAGGAAAACATTCAGTACTTC

v_call: TRBV18
clone_size: few
j_call: TRBJ2-6
d_call: .
cdr3_aa: CASSLPPGSGANVLTF
cdr3_nt: TGTGCCAGCTCACTCCCGCCCGGCTCTGGGGCCAACGTCCTGACTTTC

v_call: TRBV7-8
clone_size: few
j_call: TRBJ2-1
d_call: .
cdr3_aa: CASSPSGRSYNEQFF
cdr3_nt: TGTGCCAGCAGCCCTAGTGGCCGTTCCTACAATGAGCAGTTCTTC

v_call: TRBV19
clone_size: .
j_call: TRBJ2-7
d_call: TRBD2
cdr3_aa: CASSTAGGVDEQYF
cdr3_nt: TGTGCCAGTAGTACGGCGGGGGGTGTGGACGAGCAGTACTTC

v_call: TRBV2
clone_size: .
j_call: TRBJ2-1
d_call: .
cdr3_aa: CASSEQGHNEQFF
cdr3_nt: TGTGCCAGCAGTGAGCAGGGCCACAATGAGCAGTTCTTC

v_call: TRBV28
clone_size: .
j_call: TRBJ2-5
d_call: .
cdr3_aa: CATLRDSWYGETQYF
cdr3_nt: TGTGCCACCCTTAGGGACTCCTGGTATGGGGAGACCCAGTACTTC

v_call: TRBV14
clone_size: .
j_call: TRBJ2-3
d_call: TRBD1
cdr3_aa: CASSSRDRPTDTQYF
cdr3_nt: TGTGCCAGCAGCAGCCGGGACAGACCCACAGATACGCAGTATTTT

v_call: TRBV4-1
clone_size: .
j_call: TRBJ2-3
d_call: .
cdr3_aa: CASSRTRSYTDTQYF
cdr3_nt: TGCGCCAGCAGCCGGACAAGAAGTTACACAGATACGCAGTATTTT

v_call: TRBV10-1
clone_size: once
j_call: TRBJ2-7
d_call: TRBD2
cdr3_aa: CASSVVEGGRLLREQYF
cdr3_nt: TGCGCCAGCAGTGTCGTTGAGGGAGGGAGACTACTACGGGAGCAGTACTTC

v_call: TRBV7-9
clone_size: .
j_call: TRBJ2-7
d_call: .
cdr3_aa: CASSPAYEQYF
cdr3_nt: TGTGCCAGCAGCCCCGCGTACGAGCAGTACTTC

v_call: TRBV6-1
clone_size: .
j_call: TRBJ1-6
d_call: .
cdr3_aa: CASSEDRRGRRSPLHF
cdr3_nt: TGTGCCAGCAGTGAAGACCGACGGGGAAGACGGTCACCCCTCCACTTT

v_call: TRBV27
clone_size: .
j_call: TRBJ2-2
d_call: .
cdr3_aa: CASSLWPGELFF
cdr3_nt: TGTGCCAGCAGTTTATGGCCCGGGGAGCTGTTTTTT

v_call: TRBV6-6
clone_size: .
j_call: TRBJ1-4
d_call: TRBD1
cdr3_aa: CASSYPQGADEKLFF
cdr3_nt: TGTGCCAGCAGTTACCCGCAGGGGGCAGATGAAAAACTGTTTTTT

v_call: TRBV27
clone_size: .
j_call: TRBJ2-2
d_call: .
cdr3_aa: CASSLSSPAGELFF
cdr3_nt: TGTGCCAGCAGTTTATCGTCCCCCGCCGGGGAGCTGTTTTTT

v_call: TRBV6-5
clone_size: .
j_call: TRBJ2-7
d_call: TRBD2
cdr3_aa: CASSYSRGGAYEQYF
cdr3_nt: TGTGCCAGCAGTTACTCCCGGGGAGGGGCGTACGAGCAGTACTTC

v_call: TRBV6-4
clone_size: .
j_call: TRBJ1-5
d_call: .
cdr3_aa: CASSDFLALGHHSNQPQHF
cdr3_nt: TGTGCCAGCAGTGACTTTTTGGCGTTGGGACACCATAGCAATCAGCCCCAGCATTTT

v_call: TRBV4-1
clone_size: .
j_call: TRBJ1-3
d_call: .
cdr3_aa: CASSPFGGASGNTIYF
cdr3_nt: TGCGCCAGCAGCCCTTTTGGGGGGGCTTCTGGAAACACCATATATTTT

v_call: TRBV5-6
clone_size: .
j_call: TRBJ2-2
d_call: .
cdr3_aa: CASSEGLATGELFF
cdr3_nt: TGTGCCAGCAGCGAGGGACTTGCCACCGGGGAGCTGTTTTTT

v_call: TRBV28
clone_size: .
j_call: TRBJ2-4
d_call: .
cdr3_aa: CASSLGRENIQYF
cdr3_nt: TGTGCCAGCAGTTTAGGCAGGGAAAACATTCAGTACTTC

v_call: TRBV7-9
clone_size: .
j_call: TRBJ1-2
d_call: TRBD1
cdr3_aa: CSSSFTGQYYGYTF
cdr3_nt: TGTTCCAGCAGCTTTACGGGACAGTACTATGGCTACACCTTC

v_call: TRBV5-6
clone_size: .
j_call: TRBJ1-4
d_call: TRBD1
cdr3_aa: CASSLKGQATNEKLFF
cdr3_nt: TGTGCCAGCAGCTTGAAAGGACAGGCAACTAATGAAAAACTGTTTTTT

v_call: TRBV13
clone_size: few
j_call: TRBJ2-1
d_call: .
cdr3_aa: CASSLGPLIYEQFF
cdr3_nt: TGTGCCAGCAGCTTAGGTCCGCTAATCTATGAGCAGTTCTTC

v_call: TRBV7-2
clone_size: .
j_call: TRBJ1-3
d_call: .
cdr3_aa: CASSLTGNTIYF
cdr3_nt: TGTGCCAGCAGCCTTACTGGAAACACCATATATTTT

v_call: TRBV9
clone_size: .
j_call: TRBJ1-5
d_call: .
cdr3_aa: CASSVGAGAKQPQHF
cdr3_nt: TGTGCCAGCAGCGTAGGGGCGGGGGCGAAGCAGCCCCAGCATTTT

v_call: TRBV30
clone_size: few
j_call: TRBJ2-5
d_call: TRBD2
cdr3_aa: CAWSEGTGGRDETQYF
cdr3_nt: TGTGCCTGGAGTGAGGGGACGGGGGGGCGGGATGAGACCCAGTACTTC

v_call: TRBV9
clone_size: .
j_call: TRBJ1-6
d_call: .
cdr3_aa: CASNLGGPGSPLHF
cdr3_nt: TGTGCCAGCAACCTGGGGGGGCCGGGTTCACCCCTCCACTTT

v_call: TRBV6-5
clone_size: .
j_call: TRBJ2-1
d_call: TRBD2
cdr3_aa: CASTPRLAGANEQFF
cdr3_nt: TGTGCCAGCACCCCAAGACTAGCGGGGGCCAATGAGCAGTTCTTC

v_call: TRBV19
clone_size: .
j_call: TRBJ1-2
d_call: .
cdr3_aa: CASSITGNYGYTF
cdr3_nt: TGTGCCAGTAGTATAACAGGGAACTATGGCTACACCTTC

v_call: TRBV18
clone_size: .
j_call: TRBJ2-1
d_call: TRBD1
cdr3_aa: CASSLTGDLNNEQFF
cdr3_nt: TGTGCCAGCTCACTCACAGGGGACCTTAACAATGAGCAGTTCTTC

v_call: TRBV5-6
clone_size: .
j_call: TRBJ1-5
d_call: .
cdr3_aa: CASSLGPYGVGNQPQHF
cdr3_nt: TGTGCCAGCAGCTTGGGGCCTTACGGGGTCGGAAATCAGCCCCAGCATTTT

v_call: TRBV30
clone_size: once
j_call: TRBJ2-1
d_call: .
cdr3_aa: CALGRGSSEQFF
cdr3_nt: TGTGCCTTGGGTCGGGGAAGCTCTGAGCAGTTCTTC

v_call: TRBV28
clone_size: once
j_call: TRBJ1-2
d_call: TRBD1
cdr3_aa: CASSLGHRGYGYTF
cdr3_nt: TGTGCCAGCAGTTTAGGCCACAGGGGCTATGGCTACACCTTC

v_call: TRBV9
clone_size: few
j_call: TRBJ2-7
d_call: TRBD1
cdr3_aa: CASSSSGTGTTYEQYF
cdr3_nt: TGTGCCAGCAGCTCTTCCGGGACAGGTACTACCTACGAGCAGTACTTC

v_call: TRBV11-3
clone_size: .
j_call: TRBJ1-2
d_call: TRBD1
cdr3_aa: CASSFETGALNYGYTF
cdr3_nt: TGTGCCAGCAGCTTTGAAACAGGGGCGCTGAACTATGGCTACACCTTC

v_call: TRBV6-1
clone_size: .
j_call: TRBJ1-5
d_call: .
cdr3_aa: CASSEVRGVTNQPQHF
cdr3_nt: TGTGCCAGCAGTGAAGTTCGGGGGGTAACGAATCAGCCCCAGCATTTT

v_call: TRBV29-1
clone_size: .
j_call: TRBJ1-2
d_call: .
cdr3_aa: CSVRGQNLPYGYTF
cdr3_nt: TGCAGCGTCAGAGGACAAAACCTCCCCTATGGCTACACCTTC

v_call: TRBV28
clone_size: .
j_call: TRBJ1-2
d_call: TRBD1
cdr3_aa: CASSSPTGQGASGYTF
cdr3_nt: TGTGCCAGCAGTTCCCCGACCGGACAGGGGGCTAGTGGCTACACCTTC

v_call: TRBV30
clone_size: .
j_call: TRBJ1-2
d_call: TRBD1
cdr3_aa: CAWSPTGYGYTF
cdr3_nt: TGTGCCTGGAGCCCGACAGGGTATGGCTACACCTTC

v_call: TRBV6-6
clone_size: .
j_call: TRBJ2-7
d_call: TRBD1
cdr3_aa: CASRQGTEQYF
cdr3_nt: TGTGCCAGCCGACAGGGGACCGAGCAGTACTTC